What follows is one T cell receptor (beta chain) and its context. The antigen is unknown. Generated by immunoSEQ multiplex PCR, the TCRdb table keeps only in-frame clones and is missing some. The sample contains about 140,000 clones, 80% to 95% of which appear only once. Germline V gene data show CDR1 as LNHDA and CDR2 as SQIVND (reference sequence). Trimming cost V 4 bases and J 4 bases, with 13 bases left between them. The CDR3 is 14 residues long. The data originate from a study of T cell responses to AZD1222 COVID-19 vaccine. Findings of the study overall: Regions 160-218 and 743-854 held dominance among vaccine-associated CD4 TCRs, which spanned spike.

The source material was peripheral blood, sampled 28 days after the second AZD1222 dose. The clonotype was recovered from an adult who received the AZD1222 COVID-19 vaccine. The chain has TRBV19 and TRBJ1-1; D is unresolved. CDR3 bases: TGTGCCAGTAGTAGATCCCAGGTCCTCACTGAAGCTTTCTTT. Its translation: CASSRSQVLTEAFF.